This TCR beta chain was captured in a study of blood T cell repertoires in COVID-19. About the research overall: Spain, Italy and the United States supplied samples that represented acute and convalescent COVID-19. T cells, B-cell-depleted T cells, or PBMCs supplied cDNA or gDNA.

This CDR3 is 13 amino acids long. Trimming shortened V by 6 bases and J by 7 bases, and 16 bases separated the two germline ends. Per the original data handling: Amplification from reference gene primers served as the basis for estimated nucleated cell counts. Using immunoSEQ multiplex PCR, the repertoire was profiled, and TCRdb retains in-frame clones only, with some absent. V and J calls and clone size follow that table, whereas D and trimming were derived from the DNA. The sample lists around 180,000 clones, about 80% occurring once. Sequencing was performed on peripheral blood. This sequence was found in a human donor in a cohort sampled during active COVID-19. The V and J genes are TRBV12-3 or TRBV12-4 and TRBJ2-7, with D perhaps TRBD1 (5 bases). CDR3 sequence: CASSIQGADEQYF. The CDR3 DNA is TGTGCCAGCAGCATCCAGGGTGCGGATGAGCAGTACTTC.